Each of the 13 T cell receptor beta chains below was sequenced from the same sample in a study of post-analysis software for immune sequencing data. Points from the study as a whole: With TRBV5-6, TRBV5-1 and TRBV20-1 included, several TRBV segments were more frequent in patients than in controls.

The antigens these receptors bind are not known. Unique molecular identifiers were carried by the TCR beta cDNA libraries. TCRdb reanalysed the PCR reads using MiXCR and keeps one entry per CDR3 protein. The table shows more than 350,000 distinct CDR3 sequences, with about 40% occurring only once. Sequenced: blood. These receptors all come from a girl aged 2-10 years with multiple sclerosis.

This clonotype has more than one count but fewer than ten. CDR3 protein: CASSSHSGRALDTQYF. The CDR3 DNA reads TGTGCCAGCAGTTCGCATAGCGGGAGGGCCTTAGATACGCAGTATTTT. The gene calls are TRBV6-5 and TRBJ2-3; 11 nucleotides align to TRBD2. V dropped 4 bases and J dropped 5; count of bases not matched to a gene: 8. Germline CDR1 MNHEY, CDR2 SVGAGI. This CDR3 is 16 amino acids long.

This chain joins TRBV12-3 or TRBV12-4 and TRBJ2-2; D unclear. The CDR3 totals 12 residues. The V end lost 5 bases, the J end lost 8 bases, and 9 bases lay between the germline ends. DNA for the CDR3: TGTGCCAGCAGTCCGTCGGTTGGGGAGCTGTTTTTT. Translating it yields CASSPSVGELFF.

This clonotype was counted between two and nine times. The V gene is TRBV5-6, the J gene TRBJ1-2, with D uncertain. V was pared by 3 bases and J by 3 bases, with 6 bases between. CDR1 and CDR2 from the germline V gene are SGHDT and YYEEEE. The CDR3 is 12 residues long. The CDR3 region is CASSWWDYGYTF. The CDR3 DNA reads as TGTGCCAGCAGCTGGTGGGACTATGGCTACACCTTC.

The chain's CDR3 is CASSTRGQVNTEAFF. The CDR3 DNA is TGTGCCAGCAGTACCCGGGGTCAGGTGAACACTGAAGCTTTCTTT. The rearrangement uses TRBV6-6 and TRBJ1-1; D is unclear. V lost 5 bases and J 0 bases, leaving 13 bases between the germline ends. Germline assignment: CDR1 MNHNY and CDR2 SVGAGI (reference sequence). This CDR3 is 15 amino acids long.

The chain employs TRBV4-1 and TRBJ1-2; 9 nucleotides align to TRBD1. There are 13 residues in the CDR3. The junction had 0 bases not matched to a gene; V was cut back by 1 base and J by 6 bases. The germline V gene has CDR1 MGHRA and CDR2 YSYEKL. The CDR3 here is CASSQGTGDGYTF. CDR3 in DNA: TGCGCCAGCAGCCAAGGGACAGGGGATGGCTACACCTTC.

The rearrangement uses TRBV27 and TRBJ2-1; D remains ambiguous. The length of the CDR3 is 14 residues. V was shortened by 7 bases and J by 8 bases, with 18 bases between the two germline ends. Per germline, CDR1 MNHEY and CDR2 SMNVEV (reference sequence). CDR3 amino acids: CASTDENAQHEQFF. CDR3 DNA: TGTGCCAGCACTGACGAGAACGCCCAGCATGAGCAGTTCTTC.

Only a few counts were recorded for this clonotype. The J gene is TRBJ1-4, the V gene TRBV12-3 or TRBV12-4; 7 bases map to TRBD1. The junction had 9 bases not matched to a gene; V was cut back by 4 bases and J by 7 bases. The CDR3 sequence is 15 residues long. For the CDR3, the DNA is TGTGCCAGCAGTTCGACCGGCACAGGGGCTGAAAAACTGTTTTTT. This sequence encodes CASSSTGTGAEKLFF.

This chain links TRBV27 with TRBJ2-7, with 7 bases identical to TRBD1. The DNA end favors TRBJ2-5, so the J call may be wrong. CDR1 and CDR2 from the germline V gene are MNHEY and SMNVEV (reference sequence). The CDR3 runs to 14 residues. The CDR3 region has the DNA TGTGCCAGCAGTTCCCGACAGGGTGGGGAGACCCAGTACTTC. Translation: CASSSRQGGETQYF.

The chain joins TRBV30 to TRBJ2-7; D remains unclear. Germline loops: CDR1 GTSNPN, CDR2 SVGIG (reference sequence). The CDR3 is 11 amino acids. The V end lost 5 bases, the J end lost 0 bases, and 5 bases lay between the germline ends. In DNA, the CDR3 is TGTGCCTGGGGGGTCTCCTACGAGCAGTACTTC. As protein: CAWGVSYEQYF.

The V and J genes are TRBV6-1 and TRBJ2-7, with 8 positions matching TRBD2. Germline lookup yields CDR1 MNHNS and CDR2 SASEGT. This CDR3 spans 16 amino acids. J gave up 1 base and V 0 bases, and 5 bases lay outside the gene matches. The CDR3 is CASSEASSGLSYEQYF. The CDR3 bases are TGTGCCAGCAGTGAAGCGTCTAGCGGGCTATCCTACGAGCAGTACTTC.

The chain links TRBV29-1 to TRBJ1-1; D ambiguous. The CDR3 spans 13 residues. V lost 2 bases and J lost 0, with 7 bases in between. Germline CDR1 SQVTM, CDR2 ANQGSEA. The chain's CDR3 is CSVEYGLNTEAFF. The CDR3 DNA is TGCAGCGTTGAATACGGGCTGAACACTGAAGCTTTCTTT.

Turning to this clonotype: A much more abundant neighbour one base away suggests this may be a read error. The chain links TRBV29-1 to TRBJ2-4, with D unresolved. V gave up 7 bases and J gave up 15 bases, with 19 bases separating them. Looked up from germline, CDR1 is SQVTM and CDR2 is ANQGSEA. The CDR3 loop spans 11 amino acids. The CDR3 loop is CSALGTYERYF. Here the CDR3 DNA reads TGCAGCGCCTTAGGCACCTACGAGCGGTACTTC.

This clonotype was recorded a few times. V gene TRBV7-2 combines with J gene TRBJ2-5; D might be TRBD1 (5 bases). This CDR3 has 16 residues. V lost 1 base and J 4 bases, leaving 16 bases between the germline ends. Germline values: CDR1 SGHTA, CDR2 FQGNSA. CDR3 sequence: CASSLGGQGTGETQYF. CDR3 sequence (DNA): TGTGCCAGCAGCTTAGGTGGTCAGGGAACCGGAGAGACCCAGTACTTC.